These T cell receptor beta chains were read from a single sample in a study of T cell changes during pregnancy in multiple sclerosis. Sequencing was performed with immunoSEQ multiplex PCR; in TCRdb, only in-frame clones are kept and a portion is missing. Of tens of thousands of clones in the sample, 75% to 95% were seen once. The source material was CD8+ T cells from peripheral blood mononuclear cells, sampled after pregnancy. Every receptor here comes from a female donor with multiple sclerosis, enrolled in a pregnancy study. Each CDR3 is given with its conserved first and last residue. The D gene is left open where the match is weak. Some rows have no size entry. The others give once, few or many, or a class for an expanded clone.

d_call cdr3_length clone_size j_call v_call cdr3_aa cdr3_nt
. 13 . TRBJ1-1 TRBV27 CASTEAGYTEAFF TGTGCCAGCACCGAAGCAGGGTACACTGAAGCTTTCTTT
. 13 . TRBJ2-7 TRBV29-1 CSVEMGDAYEQYF TGCAGCGTTGAAATGGGAGACGCATACGAGCAGTACTTC
TRBD1 15 . TRBJ2-7 TRBV4-3 CASSQEETGGYEQYF TGCGCCAGCAGCCAAGAAGAGACAGGGGGCTACGAGCAGTACTTC
TRBD2 17 . TRBJ2-7 TRBV2 CASSEGLAGGLGYEQYF TGTGCCAGCAGTGAGGGACTAGCGGGAGGGCTGGGCTACGAGCAGTACTTC
. 12 . TRBJ2-7 TRBV2 CASKGVWYEQYF TGTGCCAGCAAAGGGGTGTGGTACGAGCAGTACTTC
TRBD1 17 . TRBJ1-1 TRBV11-2 CASSPRLRDSDGRVAFF TGTGCCAGCAGCCCACGTTTGAGGGACAGCGATGGCCGGGTAGCTTTCTTT
. 14 . TRBJ1-5 TRBV27 CASSLGSSNQPQHF TGTGCCAGCAGTTTAGGCTCTAGCAATCAGCCCCAGCATTTT
. 16 . TRBJ2-2 TRBV5-1 CASSLAIVSGTGELFF TGCGCCAGCAGCTTGGCCATAGTCTCTGGCACCGGGGAGCTGTTTTTT
. 14 . TRBJ1-5 TRBV16 CASSQLYSNQPQHF TGTGCCAGCAGCCAATTGTATAGCAATCAGCCCCAGCATTTT
. 13 . TRBJ2-7 TRBV28 CASSLRQVDEQYF TGTGCCAGCAGTTTAAGACAGGTTGACGAGCAGTACTTC
TRBD1 15 once TRBJ2-7 TRBV27 CASKIQGALSYEQYF TGTGCCAGCAAGATTCAGGGGGCGCTTTCTTACGAGCAGTACTTC
. 15 . TRBJ1-1 TRBV7-8 CASSPLKGGGTEAFF TGTGCCAGCAGCCCTCTCAAGGGGGGGGGCACTGAAGCTTTCTTT
TRBD2 18 . TRBJ2-3 TRBV27 CASSLVSVGGGLGDTQYF TGTGCCAGCAGTTTAGTTAGCGTCGGCGGGGGGCTGGGAGATACGCAGTATTTT
TRBD1 16 medium-sized TRBJ1-2 TRBV4-2 CASSQGTGRLAEGYTF TGTGCCAGCAGCCAGGGGACAGGAAGGCTTGCCGAAGGCTACACCTTC
. 21 . TRBJ1-5 TRBV21-1 CASSNGFGTGGGGGKVQPQHF TGTGCCAGCAGCAATGGGTTTGGGACAGGGGGCGGGGGTGGTAAGGTTCAGCCCCAGCATTTT
TRBD1 13 few TRBJ1-1 TRBV30 CAWTTGSNTEAFF TGTGCCTGGACGACAGGGTCGAACACTGAAGCTTTCTTT
TRBD2 15 . TRBJ2-1 TRBV10-2 CASSGSSGSYNEQFF TGCGCCAGCAGTGGTTCTAGCGGGAGCTACAATGAGCAGTTCTTC
. 16 . TRBJ2-7 TRBV7-8 CASSLSGGGYSYEQYF TGTGCCAGCAGCTTAAGTGGCGGGGGCTACTCCTACGAGCAGTACTTC
TRBD1 14 . TRBJ1-5 TRBV7-9 CASSPGTGPQPQHF TGTGCCAGCAGCCCCGGGACAGGCCCTCAGCCCCAGCATTTT
TRBD2 18 . TRBJ2-1 TRBV5-1 CASSYGTSGGEPYNEQFF TGCGCCAGCAGCTACGGGACTAGCGGGGGTGAACCCTACAATGAGCAGTTCTTC
TRBD1 16 once TRBJ2-2 TRBV6-1 CASSEDRAPYTGELFF TGTGCCAGCAGTGAGGACAGGGCCCCTTACACCGGGGAGCTGTTTTTT
TRBD1 16 . TRBJ2-7 TRBV7-8 CASSSWTGGRSYEQYF TGTGCCAGCAGCTCATGGACAGGGGGGCGCTCCTACGAGCAGTACTTC
TRBD1 14 . TRBJ2-7 TRBV7-6 CASSPGTGLNEQYF TGTGCCAGCAGCCCCGGGACAGGGCTCAACGAGCAGTACTTC
. 14 once TRBJ1-1 TRBV11-2 CASSLDRGGTEAFF TGTGCCAGCAGCTTAGATCGGGGGGGGACTGAAGCTTTCTTT
. 15 . TRBJ2-3 TRBV7-9 CASSFSGTGPDTQYF TGTGCCAGCAGCTTTAGCGGCACGGGCCCAGATACGCAGTATTTT
. 11 few TRBJ1-2 TRBV2 CASIGSYGYTF TGTGCCAGCATAGGGAGTTATGGCTACACCTTC
. 12 . TRBJ2-7 TRBV7-9 CASSLTAFEQYF TGTGCCAGCAGCTTAACTGCCTTTGAGCAGTACTTC
TRBD1 16 . TRBJ2-5 TRBV7-9 CASSFQSRGLGETQYF TGTGCCAGCAGCTTTCAATCGAGGGGGCTGGGGGAGACCCAGTACTTC
. 20 . TRBJ2-6 TRBV21-1 CASSVTTGQGELSGANVLTF TGTGCCAGCAGCGTAACGACCGGACAGGGGGAACTCTCTGGGGCCAACGTCCTGACTTTC
. 14 . TRBJ2-1 TRBV9 CASSLGHLYNEQFF TGTGCCAGCAGCTTAGGACACTTGTACAATGAGCAGTTCTTC
. 14 . TRBJ2-5 TRBV7-9 CASSLGAVGETQYF TGTGCCAGCAGCTTAGGAGCAGTCGGGGAGACCCAGTACTTC
. 16 . TRBJ2-3 TRBV27 CASSLRSGGTTDTQYF TGTGCCAGCAGTCTCCGATCGGGTGGAACCACAGATACGCAGTATTTT
TRBD2 17 once TRBJ2-2 TRBV4-3 CASSHLPGLVGTGELFF TGCGCCAGCAGCCACCTACCGGGACTAGTGGGTACCGGGGAGCTGTTTTTT
TRBD1 14 . TRBJ1-2 TRBV6-1 CASSEKQGGYGYTF TGTGCCAGCAGTGAAAAGCAGGGGGGCTATGGCTACACCTTC
TRBD1 16 . TRBJ2-7 TRBV4-1 CASSQGLRDRIYEQYF TGCGCCAGCAGCCAAGGACTCCGGGACAGAATCTACGAGCAGTACTTC
TRBD1 19 . TRBJ2-6 TRBV13 CASSLPGGTYYSGANVLTF TGTGCCAGCAGCTTACCAGGGGGCACATACTACTCTGGGGCCAACGTCCTGACTTTC
TRBD2 16 . TRBJ2-5 TRBV11-3 CASSPTSRGGRETQYF TGTGCCAGCAGCCCAACCTCCCGGGGGGGCCGAGAGACCCAGTACTTC